This record covers a single T cell receptor beta chain. The CDR3 is 14 residues long. J gave up 5 bases and V 2 bases, and 5 bases lay outside the gene matches. In germline, CDR1 is SNHLY, CDR2 FYNNEI. The record originates from a study of cytomegalovirus exposure and HLA in healthy donors. Study at large: HLA-typed donors were the source of about 85 million unique TCRs, which an early data release held.

The PCR used 60 Vbeta and 13 Jbeta primers. The method was immunoSEQ multiplex PCR; TCRdb's version includes in-frame clones alone and lacks a portion of them. The sample contains 100,000 or so clones, 60% to 75% of which appear only once. The rearrangement links TRBV2 to TRBJ2-5, with 7 bases fitting TRBD2. The clonotype was recovered from a man aged 50-60 years in good health and CMV-seronegative. Sequenced: PBMCs. The CDR3 loop is CASSERVGGETQYF. In DNA form, the CDR3 reads TGTGCCAGCAGTGAACGGGTGGGGGGGGAGACCCAGTACTTC. The complete variable domain, with remaining parts taken from reference TRBV2 and TRBJ2-5, reads EPEVTQTPSHQVTQMGQEVILRCVPISNHLYFYWYRQILGQKVEFLVSFYNNEISEKSEIFDDQFSVERPDGSNFTLKIRSTKLEDSAMYFCASSERVGGETQYFGPGTRLLVL.